The 14 T cell receptor beta chains below come from one sample, sequenced in a study of OX40 agonist ivuxolimab in advanced cancers. To prepare the library, the immunoSEQ multiplex PCR assay was applied. TCRdb re-hosts the immuneACCESS table, in-frame sequences only. Its copies lack some clones; in the studies checked, an unresolved V gene accounts for under half of them, and the cause for the rest is not known. The table for this sample lists tens of thousands of clones; around 87% of them were counted only once. Clones ranked in the top ten supply about 16% of the sample. This specimen consisted of CD4+ or CD8+ T cells sorted from blood, obtained in a trial of the OX40 agonist ivuxolimab. Receptor source: an adult with an advanced solid tumor such as melanoma, head and neck, liver or kidney cancer.

This chain links TRBV21-1 with TRBJ1-2; TRBD1, as called in the table, went unchecked against the DNA. TRBV21-1 is given as a pseudogene. This CDR3 is built from 20 residues. The CDR3 loop reads CASSKRGGNFSEPTNYGYTF. The DNA of the CDR3 is TGTGCCAGCAGCAAAAGAGGGGGCAATTTTAGCGAGCCCACTAACTATGGCTACACCTTC.

The rearrangement links TRBV13 to TRBJ2-1; no firm D call. Germline-derived CDR1 and CDR2 are PRHDT and FYEKMQ (reference sequence). This CDR3 has 12 residues. V lost 2 bases and J 6 bases, leaving 5 bases between the germline ends. DNA for the CDR3: TGTGCCAGCAGCTTATATACCAATGAGCAGTTCTTC. Its protein is CASSLYTNEQFF.

The chain employs TRBV4-2 and TRBJ1-2, with no clear D. Trimming removed 4 bases at V and 0 bases at J, with 18 bases between. CDR1 and CDR2 from the germline V gene are LGHNA and YNFKEQ. The CDR3 extends over 17 amino acids. CDR3 DNA sequence: TGTGCCAGCAGCCCCCAATTCGCGACGGATGCTAACTATGGCTACACCTTC. It yields the protein CASSPQFATDANYGYTF.

This chain connects TRBV5-4 to TRBJ2-5; the D gene is possibly TRBD2 (7 bases). V dropped 7 bases and J dropped 2 bases, with 12 bases sitting between them. CDR1 and CDR2 from the germline V gene are SGHNT and YYREEE (reference sequence). The CDR3 is made up of 13 amino acids. The CDR3 loop reads CASHEGGQETQYF. The CDR3 nucleotides read TGTGCCAGCCATGAGGGGGGGCAAGAGACCCAGTACTTC. Full variable domain (rest looked up from reference TRBV5-4 and TRBJ2-5): ETGVTQSPTHLIKTRGQQVTLRCSSQSGHNTVSWYQQALGQGPQFIFQYYREEENGRGNFPPRFSGLQFPNYSSELNVNALELDDSALYLCASHEGGQETQYFGPGTRLLVL.

This chain joins TRBV5-5 and TRBJ2-2; D gene unclear. There are 15 residues in the CDR3. Trimming shortened V by 4 bases and J by 0 bases, and 10 bases separated the two germline ends. Germline loops: CDR1 SGHKS, CDR2 YYEKEE (reference sequence). The CDR3 DNA reads TGTGCCAGCAGCCCAGTGTTCGCGAACACCGGGGAGCTGTTTTTT. Its translation: CASSPVFANTGELFF. The variable domain in full, with the rest retrieved from reference TRBV5-5 and TRBJ2-2, is DAGVTQSPTHLIKTRGQQVTLRCSPISGHKSVSWYQQVLGQGPQFIFQYYEKEERGRGNFPDRFSARQFPNYSSELNVNALLLGDSALYLCASSPVFANTGELFFGEGSRLTVL.

The genes are TRBV11-2 and TRBJ2-1; 12 positions agree with TRBD2. V lost 5 bases, J lost 2 bases, and 13 bases stayed unmatched. This CDR3 contains 19 residues. The V gene's germline CDR1 is SGHAT and CDR2 FQNNGV. The CDR3 region is CASSLGLAGLSFTYNEQFF. The CDR3 bases are TGTGCCAGCAGCCTCGGACTAGCGGGGCTTAGCTTCACCTACAATGAGCAGTTCTTC. The variable domain in full, completed from reference TRBV11-2 and TRBJ2-1, reads EAGVAQSPRYKIIEKRQSVAFWCNPISGHATLYWYQQILGQGPKLLIQFQNNGVVDDSQLPKDRFSAERLKGVDSTLKIQPAKLEDSAVYLCASSLGLAGLSFTYNEQFFGPGTRLTVL.

Notes on this clone: Given a much more abundant clone one base away, this may be a read error. The chain employs TRBV5-4 and TRBJ1-1; the D is unclear. Germline V gene data show CDR1 as SGHNT and CDR2 as YYREEE (reference sequence). Trimming stripped 2 bases from V and 2 bases from J, with 7 bases between. The CDR3 runs 13 residues. The CDR3 DNA reads TGTGCCAGCAGCTTCCGAAGCAACACTGAAGCTTTCTTT. Translation gives CASSFRSNTEAFF.

A few counts support this clone. V gene TRBV27 combines with J gene TRBJ1-5, with D tentatively TRBD1 (5 bases). This CDR3 region has 16 residues. Germline CDR1 MNHEY, CDR2 SMNVEV (reference sequence). Deletions cut 1 base from V and 1 base from J, with 11 bases between. In DNA form, the CDR3 reads TGTGCCAGCAGTTTATGGGGGGGAGAGAGCAATCAGCCCCAGCATTTT. Amino acid sequence: CASSLWGGESNQPQHF.

V usage is TRBV30 and J usage is TRBJ1-5; 9 bases are a match to TRBD1. The junction had 0 bases not matched to a gene; V was cut back by 5 bases and J by 1 base. Per the germline V gene, CDR1 is GTSNPN and CDR2 is SVGIG (reference sequence). This CDR3 is built from 13 residues. As DNA, the CDR3 is TGTGCCTGGGGACAGGGGAGCAATCAGCCCCAGCATTTT. As protein: CAWGQGSNQPQHF.

The CDR3 nucleotides are TGCGCCAGCAGCCAAGGGACTAGCATTTACAATGAGCAGTTCTTC. This gives the protein CASSQGTSIYNEQFF. The chain has TRBV4-3 and TRBJ2-1; 8 positions agree with TRBD2. The CDR3 covers 15 residues. With V trimmed by 1 base and J by 4 bases, 3 bases remained unmatched. Germline V gives CDR1 LGHNA, CDR2 YSLEER.

The V gene is TRBV6-5, the J gene TRBJ1-2; 8 bases are shared with TRBD1. The CDR3 covers 16 residues. Losses at the gene ends were 2 bases for V and 8 bases for J; bases not matched to a gene: 13. Germline loops: CDR1 MNHEY, CDR2 SVGAGI. The CDR3 DNA reads as TGTGCCAGCAGTTACGGACAGATAGGGACAGGCTGGGGCTACACCTTC. Its protein is CASSYGQIGTGWGYTF.

This clone was seen just once. The chain links TRBV30 to TRBJ2-7; 8 bases agree with TRBD1. CDR1 GTSNPN and CDR2 SVGIG come from the germline V gene (reference sequence). The CDR3 extends over 15 amino acids. Trimming at V came to 2 bases and at J to 3 bases, leaving 9 bases not matched to a gene. CDR3 residues: CAWSTDRGSVYEQYF. The CDR3 DNA reads as TGTGCCTGGAGTACTGACAGGGGATCCGTCTACGAGCAGTACTTC.

The chain joins TRBV4-1 to TRBJ1-5; D remains ambiguous. Germline assignment: CDR1 MGHRA and CDR2 YSYEKL. This CDR3 is 13 amino acids long. The germline V and J ends were trimmed by 1 base and 3 bases, with 4 bases remaining between them. The CDR3 DNA is TGCGCCAGCAGCCAAGGACTCAATCAGCCCCAGCATTTT. As protein: CASSQGLNQPQHF.

The table lists this clone with a few counts. Sequence at one end of the junction differs from germline and may be a read error. The chain is built from TRBV9 and TRBJ1-6; D not resolved. The germline CDR1 and CDR2 sequences are SGDLS and YYNGEE. This CDR3 comprises 16 residues. CDR3 residues: CASSVAGGSYNSPLHF. Here the CDR3 DNA reads TGTGCCAGCAGCGTAGCGGGAGGGTCCTACAATTCACCCCTCCACTTT.